One sample yielded the 20 T cell receptor beta chains listed below, sequenced in a study of T cell responses to AZD1222 COVID-19 vaccine. TCRdb's table, derived via immunoSEQ multiplex PCR, lists solely in-frame clones and lacks some. The sample holds some 150,000 clones, approximately 93% seen once. Sequenced here: peripheral blood, sampled on day 0 of AZD1222 vaccination. The receptors originated from an adult in good health.

Here the CDR3 DNA reads TGTGCCCTAAGACAGGGGTCAGGCTATGGGCTCTACACCTTC. Its translation is CALRQGSGYGLYTF. V gene TRBV30 combines with J gene TRBJ1-2, with 8 bases aligning to TRBD1. This CDR3 region has 14 residues. CDR1 and CDR2 (germline): GTSNPN, SVGIG (reference sequence). Trimming cost V 8 bases and J 10 bases; bases outside gene matches: 18.

The chain carries TRBV20-1 and TRBJ1-4; D is perhaps TRBD1 (6 bases). In germline, CDR1 is DFQATT, CDR2 SNEGSKA (reference sequence). This CDR3 is built from 12 residues. V was clipped by 3 bases and J by 7 bases, with 9 bases between them. CDR3 coding DNA: TGCAGTGCTAGTCAGGGGTCTGAAAAACTGTTTTTT. This translates into CSASQGSEKLFF.

This chain joins TRBV4-1 and TRBJ1-5, with no clear D. Germline values: CDR1 MGHRA, CDR2 YSYEKL. The ends were cut back, 3 bases at V and 4 bases at J, with 7 bases in the middle. This CDR3 contains 13 residues. CDR3 sequence reads: CASSHRVNQPQHF. The CDR3, as DNA: TGCGCCAGCAGCCACCGGGTGAATCAGCCCCAGCATTTT.

This sequence joins TRBV27 and TRBJ2-5; tentative D call: TRBD2 (5 bases). Germline V gene lookup returns CDR1 MNHEY and CDR2 SMNVEV (reference sequence). Trimming removed 6 bases at V and 3 bases at J, with 14 bases between. The CDR3 is 14 amino acids. CDR3 region: CASSRRLAEETQYF. The CDR3 DNA sequence: TGTGCCAGCAGCCGTCGTCTAGCAGAAGAGACCCAGTACTTC.

V is TRBV2 and J is TRBJ1-4; D is undetermined. This CDR3 has 14 amino acids. Looked up from germline, CDR1 is SNHLY and CDR2 is FYNNEI. V was clipped by 4 bases and J by 2 bases, with 8 bases between them. The CDR3 bases are TGTGCCAGCAGTGTAGTCTGGACTAATGAAAAACTGTTTTTT. Translated: CASSVVWTNEKLFF.

The V gene is TRBV4-3, the J gene TRBJ2-4; D is perhaps TRBD1 or TRBD2 (5 bases each). The CDR3 is 13 amino acids. The germline V and J ends were trimmed by 3 bases and 9 bases, with 12 bases remaining between them. Germline CDR1 is LGHNA and CDR2 is YSLEER. The CDR3 here is CASSQERGPIQYF. In nucleotides, the CDR3 is TGCGCCAGCAGCCAGGAAAGGGGACCCATTCAGTACTTC.

The CDR3 protein is CASSIGTNSPLHF. The CDR3 nucleotides read TGTGCCAGTAGTATAGGGACTAATTCACCCCTCCACTTT. This sequence joins TRBV19 and TRBJ1-6; D ambiguous. This CDR3 has 13 amino acids. V was pared by 1 base and J by 6 bases, with 4 bases between. Germline V gene sequence: CDR1 LNHDA, CDR2 SQIVND (reference sequence).

As to this clone: The same CDR3 is also encoded by other DNA sequences in this sample. The chain carries TRBV5-1 and TRBJ1-1; D gene unclear. Germline V gene data show CDR1 as SGHRS and CDR2 as YFSETQ. The V gene lost 0 bases and the J gene lost 1 base, with 4 bases spanning the gap. This CDR3 comprises 13 residues. In DNA, the CDR3 is TGCGCCAGCAGCTTGGACAGGAACACTGAAGCTTTCTTT. It specifies CASSLDRNTEAFF.

The V gene is TRBV5-1, the J gene TRBJ2-1, with a tentative D call TRBD1 (7 bases). There are 14 residues in the CDR3. Germline CDR1 reads SGHRS; CDR2 reads YFSETQ. V shed 0 bases and J shed 7 bases, with 11 bases lying between them. CDR3 residues: CASSLEGAGNEQFF. CDR3 bases: TGCGCCAGCAGCTTGGAGGGGGCGGGGAATGAGCAGTTCTTC.

The rearrangement links TRBV4-1 to TRBJ1-2; no clear D gene. CDR3 length: 11 residues. Trimming shortened V by 0 bases and J by 9 bases, and 5 bases separated the two germline ends. Germline loops: CDR1 MGHRA, CDR2 YSYEKL. The CDR3 DNA reads as TGCGCCAGCAGCCAAGATCAGAGCTACACCTTC. Its translation is CASSQDQSYTF.

The rearrangement links TRBV3-1 (or the pseudogene TRBV3-2) to TRBJ2-7, with TRBD1 matching over 7 bases. This CDR3 comprises 15 residues. J gave up 0 bases and V 0 bases, and 2 bases lay outside the gene matches. Germline CDR1 LGHDT, CDR2 YNNKEL (reference sequence). Here the CDR3 reads CASSQEQGSSYEQYF. The CDR3 nucleotides are TGTGCCAGCAGCCAAGAACAGGGGAGCTCCTACGAGCAGTACTTC.

V and J are TRBV7-3 and TRBJ2-5, with TRBD2 matching 8 bases. Per the germline V gene, CDR1 is SGHTA and CDR2 is FQGTGA. There are 17 residues in the CDR3. V trimming: 1 base; J trimming: 4 bases; junction bases outside the gene matches: 11. The CDR3 loop is CASSLNPAGGLGETQYF. The CDR3 nucleotides are TGTGCCAGCAGCTTAAATCCCGCGGGGGGCCTTGGAGAGACCCAGTACTTC.

The chain combines TRBV5-1 with TRBJ2-7; the D is unclear. Deletions cut 2 bases from V and 4 bases from J, with 10 bases between. Germline V gene lookup returns CDR1 SGHRS and CDR2 YFSETQ. The CDR3 runs to 13 residues. DNA for the CDR3: TGCGCCAGCAGCTTCGGACGGGCATACGAGCAGTACTTC. Its translation is CASSFGRAYEQYF.

The chain combines TRBV3-1 (or the pseudogene TRBV3-2) with TRBJ1-2; D unresolved. The CDR3 has 12 amino acids. The germline V gene has CDR1 LGHDT and CDR2 YNNKEL (reference sequence). Trimming shortened V by 2 bases and J by 8 bases, and 9 bases separated the two germline ends. The CDR3 region has the DNA TGTGCCAGCAGCCAAAAGGGCAGGGGCTACACCTTC. Translating it yields CASSQKGRGYTF.

The gene calls are TRBV27 and TRBJ1-5; D unresolved. This CDR3 has 14 residues. With 5 bases removed from V and 3 bases from J, the gap between germline ends came to 11 bases. CDR1 and CDR2 from the germline V gene are MNHEY and SMNVEV (reference sequence). The CDR3 region is CASSPRLPNQPQHF. The CDR3 nucleotides are TGTGCCAGCAGTCCACGACTCCCCAATCAGCCCCAGCATTTT.

A remark on this clone: Other DNA sequences from this sample encode an identical CDR3 as well. The genes are TRBV7-2 and TRBJ2-1; no firm D call. The germline V and J ends were trimmed by 3 bases and 4 bases, with 1 base remaining between them. The CDR3 runs to 11 residues. Germline V gives CDR1 SGHTA, CDR2 FQGNSA. The CDR3 reads CASSFYNEQFF. CDR3 in DNA: TGTGCCAGCAGCTTTTACAATGAGCAGTTCTTC.

The chain joins TRBV5-1 to TRBJ2-3; a weak D match, TRBD2 (6 bases). V lost 3 bases, J lost 1 base, and 12 bases lay in between. There are 15 residues in the CDR3. Germline lookup yields CDR1 SGHRS and CDR2 YFSETQ. The CDR3 DNA reads TGCGCCAGCAGCTACCGGGACTCCCGCACAGATACGCAGTATTTT. Translated, it gives CASSYRDSRTDTQYF. Complete variable domain (other parts from reference TRBV5-1 and TRBJ2-3): KAGVTQTPRYLIKTRGQQVTLSCSPISGHRSVSWYQQTPGQGLQFLFEYFSETQRNKGNFPGRFSGRQFSNSRSEMNVSTLELGDSALYLCASSYRDSRTDTQYFGPGTRLTVL.

The rearrangement links TRBV27 to TRBJ1-1; possible D gene TRBD1, 6 bases. This CDR3 region has 12 residues. Trimming removed 4 bases at V and 6 bases at J, with 9 bases between. CDR1 and CDR2 (germline): MNHEY, SMNVEV (reference sequence). Here the CDR3 reads CASSSTGAEAFF. CDR3 nucleotides: TGTGCCAGCAGTTCGACAGGCGCTGAAGCTTTCTTT.

The chain carries TRBV19 and TRBJ1-2, with 9 nucleotides matching TRBD1. CDR1 is LNHDA and CDR2 is SQIVND in the germline V gene (reference sequence). The CDR3 contains 15 residues. V was clipped by 3 bases and J by 2 bases; unmatched bases: 4. The CDR3 DNA is TGTGCCAGTAGTATCGTACAGGGGGCGAACTATGGCTACACCTTC. Translating gives CASSIVQGANYGYTF. Supplemented by reference TRBV19 and TRBJ1-2, the full variable domain reads DGGITQSPKYLFRKEGQNVTLSCEQNLNHDAMYWYRQDPGQGLRLIYYSQIVNDFQKGDIAEGYSVSREKKESFPLTVTSAQKNPTAFYLCASSIVQGANYGYTFGSGTRLTVV.

The V gene is TRBV7-2, the J gene TRBJ2-3; D might be TRBD1 (5 bases). The CDR3 sequence is 13 residues long. The V end was cut by 3 bases, the J end by 5 bases, with 9 bases between. Germline V gene sequence: CDR1 SGHTA, CDR2 FQGNSA. CDR3 protein: CASSFQGLDTQYF. For the CDR3, the DNA is TGTGCCAGCAGCTTTCAGGGTTTAGATACGCAGTATTTT.